Below, 20 T cell receptor beta chains from the same sample are listed, as sequenced in a study of cytomegalovirus exposure and HLA in healthy donors. The PCR was carried out with 60 Vbeta primers and 13 Jbeta primers. Method: immunoSEQ multiplex PCR; TCRdb's copy keeps in-frame clones and lacks some. In all, the sample yields about 58,000 clones. The sample consisted of PBMCs. Receptors originate from a male donor in good health and CMV-seronegative.

This sequence joins TRBV13 and TRBJ2-7; D not resolved. The germline V gene has CDR1 PRHDT and CDR2 FYEKMQ (reference sequence). The CDR3 contains 13 residues. Trimming took off 1 base at V and 6 bases at J, with 10 bases between the two ends. CDR3 sequence reads: CASSLVQRGEQYF. The CDR3 DNA reads as TGTGCCAGCAGCTTAGTCCAGCGCGGCGAGCAGTACTTC.

The chain uses TRBV7-2 and TRBJ2-1; 15 nucleotides agree with TRBD2. The junction had 12 bases not matched to a gene; V was cut back by 3 bases and J by 6 bases. Germline V CDR1 and CDR2: SGHTA, FQGNSA. The CDR3 covers 19 residues. The CDR3 loop reads CASSFRTKGLAGGPNEQFF. The CDR3 DNA reads as TGTGCCAGCAGCTTTAGGACGAAGGGACTAGCGGGGGGCCCCAATGAGCAGTTCTTC.

The CDR3 DNA reads TGTGCCAGCAGCTCGCAGGTCGTCAGGGATTCCTATGGCTACACCTTC. It yields the protein CASSSQVVRDSYGYTF. The chain is built from TRBV7-2 and TRBJ1-2, with a tentative D call TRBD1 (5 bases). Germline assignment: CDR1 SGHTA and CDR2 FQGNSA. CDR3 length: 16 amino acids. V was pared by 4 bases and J by 4 bases, with 19 bases between.

The genes are TRBV9 and TRBJ1-3; D may be TRBD1 (5 bases). CDR3 length: 15 residues. Trimming pared 3 bases from V and 0 bases from J, leaving 10 bases between. CDR1 and CDR2 (germline): SGDLS, YYNGEE. The CDR3 nucleotides are TGTGCCAGCAGCGAAGACAGCTACTCTGGAAACACCATATATTTT. It codes for CASSEDSYSGNTIYF.

The V gene is TRBV5-1, the J gene TRBJ2-5, with 8 bases matching TRBD2. Germline V gene sequence: CDR1 SGHRS, CDR2 YFSETQ. The CDR3 contains 16 residues. V dropped 5 bases and J dropped 2; count of bases not matched to a gene: 11. As DNA, the CDR3 is TGCGCCAGCAGGAGGAGGATGGCGGGGGGTCAAGAGACCCAGTACTTC. It codes for CASRRRMAGGQETQYF.

The gene calls are TRBV4-2 and TRBJ1-2, with D unclear. The V end lost 0 bases, the J end lost 8 bases, and 10 bases lay between the germline ends. The CDR3 sequence is 13 residues long. Looked up from germline, CDR1 is LGHNA and CDR2 is YNFKEQ. CDR3 DNA sequence: TGTGCCAGCAGCCAAGATCCCCAGTTCGGCTACACCTTC. Translation: CASSQDPQFGYTF.

CDR3 coding DNA: TGTGCCAGCAGTCCTGGGCCCGGAGGAGGTTCACCCCTCCACTTT. It is translated as CASSPGPGGGSPLHF. V usage is TRBV6-1 and J usage is TRBJ1-6; no reliable D call. This CDR3 contains 15 residues. Trimming removed 5 bases at V and 9 bases at J, with 17 bases between. Germline assignment: CDR1 MNHNS and CDR2 SASEGT.

J is TRBJ2-2 and V is TRBV29-1; D perhaps matches TRBD1 (5 bases). This CDR3 is 15 amino acids long. CDR1 and CDR2 (germline): SQVTM, ANQGSEA. With 7 bases removed from V and 2 bases from J, the gap between germline ends came to 17 bases. CDR3 in DNA: TGCAGCGCCAGTGACAGTGGGTCAAACACCGGGGAGCTGTTTTTT. Its translation: CSASDSGSNTGELFF.

The chain joins TRBV5-1 to TRBJ1-1; 11 nucleotides agree with TRBD1. The germline V gene encodes CDR1 SGHRS and CDR2 YFSETQ. The CDR3 totals 16 residues. Unmatched junction bases numbered 6, after V lost 0 bases and J lost 5 bases. CDR3 sequence: CASSLGTGGLRTEAFF. The CDR3 nucleotides read TGCGCCAGCAGCTTGGGGACAGGGGGCTTAAGGACTGAAGCTTTCTTT.

The genes are TRBV28 and TRBJ1-3; 9 nucleotides agree with TRBD1. The CDR3 runs to 18 residues. V shed 7 bases, J shed 1 base, and the junction held 14 bases outside the gene matches. The germline CDR1 and CDR2 sequences are MDHEN and SYDVKM. The CDR3 region has the DNA TGTGCCAGCACGGAAACCGGGACAGGGTTTGTATCTGGAAACACCATATATTTT. Its translation is CASTETGTGFVSGNTIYF.

J is TRBJ2-3 and V is TRBV11-3; tentative D call: TRBD2 (6 bases). Trimming took off 4 bases at V and 3 bases at J, with 11 bases between the two ends. Looked up from germline, CDR1 is SGHNT and CDR2 is YENEEA. The CDR3 contains 14 residues. For the CDR3, the DNA is TGTGCCAGCAGCTCGCACGGGACTACAGATACGCAGTATTTT. It yields the protein CASSSHGTTDTQYF. Using reference TRBV11-3 and TRBJ2-3 for the parts outside the CDR3, the full variable domain is EAGVVQSPRYKIIEKKQPVAFWCNPISGHNTLYWYLQNLGQGPELLIRYENEEAVDDSQLPKDRFSAERLKGVDSTLKIQPAELGDSAVYLCASSSHGTTDTQYFGPGTRLTVL.

The rearrangement uses TRBV5-1 and TRBJ1-2; TRBD1 agrees at 8 bases. The CDR3 is 12 residues long. Germline values: CDR1 SGHRS, CDR2 YFSETQ. J lost 8 bases, V lost 6 bases, and 6 bases had no gene match. As DNA, the CDR3 is TGCGCCAGCATCATGACAGGGGTCGGCTACACCTTC. Residues: CASIMTGVGYTF.

The chain recombines TRBV12-2 with TRBJ2-3; the table's D call of TRBD2 was not tested on the DNA. TRBV12-2 constitutes a pseudogene. This CDR3 spans 15 amino acids. CDR3 sequence: CASRSGLAGTDTQYF. For the CDR3, the DNA is TGTGCAAGTCGCTCGGGACTAGCGGGCACAGATACGCAGTATTTT.

This sequence joins TRBV5-5 and TRBJ1-2; 8 positions agree with TRBD1. The germline V gene encodes CDR1 SGHKS and CDR2 YYEKEE (reference sequence). CDR3 size: 15 residues. V shed 0 bases, J shed 8 bases, and the junction held 9 bases outside the gene matches. CDR3 sequence (DNA): TGTGCCAGCAGCTTGGTGGCAGGGGGCGAAGGGGGCTACACCTTC. Its protein product is CASSLVAGGEGGYTF.

V and J are TRBV11-2 and TRBJ2-4, with 9 bases identical to TRBD2. J gave up 4 bases and V 1 base, and 8 bases lay outside the gene matches. Germline assignment: CDR1 SGHAT and CDR2 FQNNGV. The length of the CDR3 is 17 residues. Here the CDR3 reads CASSLAGRGRAKNIQYF. DNA for the CDR3: TGTGCCAGCAGCTTAGCGGGGCGCGGGAGGGCTAAAAACATTCAGTACTTC.

This chain uses TRBV4-3 with TRBJ1-4, with D possibly matching TRBD1 (6 bases). V was pared by 3 bases and J by 1 base, with 9 bases between. This CDR3 is built from 15 residues. Germline V gives CDR1 LGHNA, CDR2 YSLEER. The CDR3 protein is CASSQSGVTNEKLFF. The DNA of the CDR3 is TGCGCCAGCAGCCAGTCAGGGGTAACTAATGAAAAACTGTTTTTT.

The V call is TRBV9, the J call TRBJ2-2; the D gene is possibly TRBD2 (6 bases). Germline values: CDR1 SGDLS, CDR2 YYNGEE. V lost 0 bases and J 4 bases, leaving 7 bases between the germline ends. The CDR3 length is 14 residues. Written as DNA, the CDR3 is TGTGCCAGCAGCGTAGATAGCGGCACCGGGGAGCTGTTTTTT. This translates into CASSVDSGTGELFF.

The CDR3 DNA sequence: TGTGCCAGCAGTTTCCGGGTAGCGGGGGTATACGAGCAGTACTTC. This translates into CASSFRVAGVYEQYF. The V call is TRBV28, the J call TRBJ2-7, with 9 bases identical to TRBD2. CDR1 is MDHEN and CDR2 is SYDVKM in the germline V gene. V lost 3 bases, J lost 4 bases, and 7 bases stayed unmatched. This CDR3 is 15 amino acids long.

The chain has TRBV7-2 and TRBJ2-3, with a tentative D call TRBD1 (7 bases). The CDR3 sequence is 14 residues long. Trimming removed 2 bases from V and 6 bases from J, with 12 bases in between. Germline-derived CDR1 and CDR2 are SGHTA and FQGNSA. The DNA of the CDR3 is TGTGCCAGCAGCTTACAGGGGGGCCGGGATACGCAGTATTTT. Translated: CASSLQGGRDTQYF.

The V and J genes are TRBV7-9 and TRBJ1-1; TRBD1 agrees at 10 bases. Germline V gene sequence: CDR1 SEHNR, CDR2 FQNEAQ (reference sequence). The CDR3 length is 17 residues. V was clipped by 4 bases and J by 1 base; unmatched bases: 9. CDR3 DNA sequence: TGTGCCAGCAGCTCCTCACGGACAGGGGGATCGAACACTGAAGCTTTCTTT. Encoded protein: CASSSSRTGGSNTEAFF.